One sample yielded the 25 T cell receptor beta chains listed below, sequenced in a study of glioma-infiltrating T cells (TCRdb year 2016). Sequencing took place on an Illumina MiSeq. The iRepertoire nested amplicon-rescue multiplex PCR (arm-PCR) platform was used to amplify TCR alpha and beta CDR3 regions from RNA. The raw public data were reprocessed by TCRdb itself: fastp quality trimming at Q25, MiXCR clonotype calling, in-frame beta chains only. CDR3 protein duplicates are merged, each entry listing the most common genes and DNA. The sample records roughly 120,000 distinct CDR3 sequences, roughly 25% of which are singletons. Together, the top ten hold roughly 15% of the sample. The source material was glioma tissue, nonneoplastic brain tissue, or PBMCs (not recorded which). The receptors were sampled from a human donor with low-grade glioma or glioblastoma, undergoing nonglioma brain surgery, or in good health (not recorded which).

Notes on this clonotype: Germline and junction disagree at one end, which may indicate a read error. The rearrangement uses TRBV10-3 and TRBJ1-5; D is perhaps TRBD1 (5 bases). The CDR3 contains 13 residues. The germline V gene has CDR1 ENHRY and CDR2 SYGVKD. CDR3 loop: CAISADSDHPQHF. DNA of the CDR3: TGTGCCATCAGCGCAGACAGCGATCATCCCCAGCATTTT.

This clonotype has a count of ten or more. J is TRBJ2-1 and V is TRBV4-1, with TRBD2 identical over 10 bases. Germline CDR1 MGHRA, CDR2 YSYEKL. V lost 0 bases and J lost 0; bases outside the gene matches: 17. This CDR3 has 22 amino acids. The CDR3 DNA sequence: TGCGCCAGCAGCCAAGATCGAGGACTAGCGGATCCGTGGCACAGCTCCTACAATGAGCAGTTCTTC. Translated, it gives CASSQDRGLADPWHSSYNEQFF.

This clonotype turned up a few times. The chain carries TRBV4-3 and TRBJ1-2; 8 bases line up with TRBD1. Per germline, CDR1 LGHNA and CDR2 YSLEER. The CDR3 loop spans 14 amino acids. Germline trimming cut 6 bases from V and 5 bases from J; bases unmatched to any gene: 8. The CDR3 DNA reads TGCGCCAGCAGTCCCGGGACAGGAGAATATGGCTACACCTTC. This codes for CASSPGTGEYGYTF.

The table lists this clonotype with a few counts. This chain joins TRBV12-3 or TRBV12-4 and TRBJ2-7; D is undetermined. V lost 2 bases, J lost 5 bases, and 10 bases lay in between. CDR3 length equals 13 residues. In DNA form, the CDR3 reads TGTGCCAGCAGTTTAAGAGGTTTCGACGAGCAGTACTTC. Protein: CASSLRGFDEQYF.

Many counts were recorded for this clonotype. This chain uses TRBV20-1 with TRBJ2-7; TRBD2 agrees at 7 bases. With 0 bases clipped from V and 3 bases from J, the junction kept 8 bases outside the gene matches. The CDR3 consists of 15 residues. Germline CDR1 DFQATT, CDR2 SNEGSKA (reference sequence). CDR3 loop: CSARDDASGHYEQYF. The CDR3 DNA reads TGCAGTGCTAGAGATGACGCTAGCGGCCACTACGAGCAGTACTTC.

There are many counts of this clonotype. This rearrangement joins TRBV4-1 to TRBJ1-2; 9 bases are shared with TRBD1. The germline V gene encodes CDR1 MGHRA and CDR2 YSYEKL. V lost 4 bases, J lost 0 bases, and 18 bases stayed unmatched. This CDR3 has 20 residues. CDR3: CASSLRDRDSRGATNYGYTF. The CDR3 region has the DNA TGCGCCAGCAGCCTCCGGGACAGGGATAGTAGAGGGGCCACTAACTATGGCTACACCTTC.

Notes on this clonotype: A clone one base away is much larger, so this may be a read error. The V gene is TRBV19, the J gene TRBJ2-1; 9 bases fit TRBD1. The CDR3 extends over 14 amino acids. V trimming: 4 bases; J trimming: 9 bases; junction bases outside the gene matches: 7. Per germline, CDR1 LNHDA and CDR2 SQIVND (reference sequence). CDR3 DNA sequence: TGTGCCAGTAGTAGGGACAGGGTAGGCGGTGAGCAGTTCTTC. This encodes CASSRDRVGGEQFF.

This clonotype was found a few times. A read error may explain this, as a much larger clone is one base away. This chain connects TRBV7-2 to TRBJ1-2; D is unclear. Germline assignment: CDR1 SGHTA and CDR2 FQGNSA. This CDR3 is 13 amino acids long. The CDR3 DNA follows: TGTGCCAGCAGCTTGGATGAAAACTATGGCTACGCCTTC. Its protein product is CASSLDENYGYAF.

The chain joins TRBV6-5 to TRBJ2-7, with D maybe TRBD1 (6 bases). The V end was cut by 2 bases, the J end by 1 base, with 21 bases between. The CDR3 loop spans 18 amino acids. Germline V CDR1 and CDR2: MNHEY, SVGAGI. The CDR3 nucleotides read TGTGCCAGCAGTTACCCGGCCATTCCAGGACAGCTTTCCTACGAGCAGTACTTC. This translates into CASSYPAIPGQLSYEQYF.

This clonotype was observed a handful of times. This chain connects TRBV4-1 to TRBJ2-1; no reliable D call. V was pared by 0 bases and J by 6 bases, with 12 bases between. CDR3 length: 15 amino acids. Looked up from germline, CDR1 is MGHRA and CDR2 is YSYEKL. CDR3 residues: CASSQDPSSSNEQFF. CDR3 DNA sequence: TGCGCCAGCAGCCAAGATCCTAGTAGCTCCAATGAGCAGTTCTTC.

This clonotype was counted ten times or more. The V call is TRBV12-3 or TRBV12-4, the J call TRBJ2-5; perhaps TRBD2 as D (6 bases). V gave up 10 bases and J gave up 1 base, with 13 bases separating them. The CDR3 covers 13 residues. CDR3 DNA: TGTGCCACCACGACGGAGGGCCAAGAGACCCAGTACTTC. Residues: CATTTEGQETQYF.

V gene TRBV11-2 combines with J gene TRBJ2-5; 14 bases align to TRBD2. CDR1 and CDR2 (germline): SGHAT, FQNNGV. The junction had 4 bases not matched to a gene; V was cut back by 2 bases and J by 5 bases. This CDR3 region has 16 residues. In DNA form, the CDR3 reads TGTGCCAGCAGCTTACGACTAGCGGGAGGGGGTGAGACCCAGTACTTC. Protein sequence: CASSLRLAGGGETQYF.

This clonotype showed up many times. The chain joins TRBV6-1 to TRBJ2-7; 9 bases match TRBD1. The length of the CDR3 is 15 residues. The J segment lost 3 bases and the V segment lost 6 bases, leaving 9 bases of the junction unmatched. From germline, CDR1 is MNHNS and CDR2 SASEGT. CDR3 amino acids: CASSRVGGQGYEQYF. The CDR3 nucleotides read TGTGCCAGCAGCCGCGTTGGGGGACAGGGCTACGAGCAGTACTTC.

Worth noting for this clonotype: One end of the junction is discordant with germline, which a read error may explain. V gene TRBV9 combines with J gene TRBJ2-1, with TRBD1 matching 9 bases. From germline, CDR1 is SGDLS and CDR2 YYNGEE. This CDR3 region has 15 residues. The CDR3 sequence is CASSEMTGGFNAQFF. CDR3 nucleotide sequence: TGTGCCAGCAGCGAAATGACAGGGGGGTTCAATGCGCAGTTCTTC.

This clonotype was observed many times. V usage is TRBV3-1 and J usage is TRBJ1-1; 7 nucleotides align to TRBD1. J lost 1 base, V lost 3 bases, and 2 bases had no gene match. From germline, CDR1 is LGHDT and CDR2 YNNKEL (reference sequence). The CDR3 covers 14 residues. CDR3 sequence reads: CASSHGTANTEAFF. Here the CDR3 DNA reads TGTGCCAGCAGCCACGGGACAGCGAACACTGAAGCTTTCTTT.

This clonotype was picked up many times. The chain joins TRBV7-2 to TRBJ1-6, with D unresolved. CDR1 SGHTA and CDR2 FQGNSA come from the germline V gene. The germline V and J ends were trimmed by 2 bases and 6 bases, with 8 bases remaining between them. This CDR3 is built from 14 residues. The CDR3 sequence is CASSLWAVNSPLHF. In DNA form, the CDR3 reads TGTGCCAGCAGCTTATGGGCAGTTAATTCACCCCTCCACTTT.

This clonotype was seen ten or more times. V usage is TRBV6-1 and J usage is TRBJ1-1; D might be TRBD1 (5 bases). Germline assignment: CDR1 MNHNS and CDR2 SASEGT. The CDR3 is 13 residues long. V dropped 4 bases and J dropped 0 bases, with 6 bases sitting between them. The CDR3 loop is CASSGQLNTEAFF. The CDR3 DNA follows: TGTGCCAGCAGTGGACAGCTGAACACTGAAGCTTTCTTT.

In its sample, this clonotype was seen a few times. The V gene is TRBV12-3 or TRBV12-4, the J gene TRBJ2-5, with 7 bases lining up with TRBD1. CDR3 size: 14 residues. V shed 3 bases, J shed 3 bases, and the junction held 4 bases outside the gene matches. In nucleotides, the CDR3 is TGTGCCAGCAGTTTCGGAACAGGGGAAGAGACCCAGTACTTC. Translating it yields CASSFGTGEETQYF.

This clonotype has just a few counts. This chain joins TRBV29-1 and TRBJ1-2; the D gene is possibly TRBD1 (5 bases). The V gene lost 6 bases and the J gene lost 7 bases, with 21 bases spanning the gap. There are 14 residues in the CDR3. In germline, CDR1 is SQVTM, CDR2 ANQGSEA. CDR3 in amino acids: CSVRASGAGGGYTF. The CDR3, as DNA: TGCAGCGTGAGGGCCTCTGGGGCCGGGGGTGGCTACACCTTC.

In the case of this clonotype: A much larger clone lies a single base off, so this may be a read error. The rearrangement joins TRBV12-3 or TRBV12-4 to TRBJ1-3, with D unresolved. The V end lost 1 base, the J end lost 0 bases, and 10 bases lay between the germline ends. The CDR3 spans 16 residues. CDR3 DNA sequence: TGTGCCAGCAGTTTAGACCATTCCACCTCTGGAAACACCATATATTTT. This codes for CASSLDHSTSGNTIYF.

The gene calls are TRBV4-1 and TRBJ2-1; the match to TRBD1 covers 8 bases. The CDR3 contains 13 residues. Germline CDR1 and CDR2: MGHRA and YSYEKL. The junction had 4 bases not matched to a gene; V was cut back by 3 bases and J by 9 bases. The CDR3 loop is CASSHPDRGEQFF. In DNA, the CDR3 is TGCGCCAGCAGCCACCCAGACAGGGGTGAGCAGTTCTTC.

This clonotype was observed at least ten times. The chain couples TRBV4-2 to TRBJ2-3, with 14 nucleotides matching TRBD2. The CDR3 covers 20 residues. From germline, CDR1 is LGHNA and CDR2 YNFKEQ. Trimming at V came to 1 base and at J to 2 bases, leaving 11 bases not matched to a gene. CDR3 DNA: TGTGCCAGCAGCCAAGGCTCGACTAGCGGGAGGGCCGGGCACACAGATACGCAGTATTTT. This translates into CASSQGSTSGRAGHTDTQYF.

Ten or more counts support this clonotype. The chain has TRBV6-1 and TRBJ2-7; 8 bases align to TRBD1. The V gene's germline CDR1 is MNHNS and CDR2 SASEGT. This CDR3 contains 15 residues. The V segment lost 1 base and the J segment 4 bases; nucleotides outside the gene matches: 6. In DNA form, the CDR3 reads TGTGCCAGCAGTGAAGGGACAGGGAGAGGGTACGAGCAGTACTTC. Its translation is CASSEGTGRGYEQYF.

This clonotype was seen many times. The chain joins TRBV7-3 to TRBJ2-3; TRBD2 agrees at 8 bases. V lost 4 bases and J lost 3; bases outside the gene matches: 6. The CDR3 loop spans 15 amino acids. Germline V gene sequence: CDR1 SGHTA, CDR2 FQGTGA. In DNA form, the CDR3 reads TGTGCCAGCAGCTCAAGCGGGAGTAATACAGATACGCAGTATTTT. The encoded protein is CASSSSGSNTDTQYF. The full variable domain, in which reference TRBV7-3 and TRBJ2-3 provide the parts outside the CDR3, is GAGVSQTPSNKVTEKGKYVELRCDPISGHTALYWYRQSLGQGPEFLIYFQGTGAADDSGLPNDRFFAVRPEGSVSTLKIQRTERGDSAVYLCASSSSGSNTDTQYFGPGTRLTVL.

In its sample, this clonotype was seen a few times. CDR3 sequence reads: CASSLLLSEETQYF. In DNA, the CDR3 is TGTGCCAGCAGCTTATTACTATCAGAAGAGACCCAGTACTTC. The chain has TRBV7-9 and TRBJ2-5; no reliable D call. V lost 2 bases and J 3 bases, leaving 10 bases between the germline ends. The CDR3 has 14 amino acids. The germline gives CDR1 SEHNR, CDR2 FQNEAQ (reference sequence). The full variable domain, its missing parts supplied by reference TRBV7-9 and TRBJ2-5, is DTGVSQNPRHKITKRGQNVTFRCDPISEHNRLYWYRQTLGQGPEFLTYFQNEAQLEKSRLLSDRFSAERPKGSFSTLEIQRTEQGDSAMYLCASSLLLSEETQYFGPGTRLLVL.